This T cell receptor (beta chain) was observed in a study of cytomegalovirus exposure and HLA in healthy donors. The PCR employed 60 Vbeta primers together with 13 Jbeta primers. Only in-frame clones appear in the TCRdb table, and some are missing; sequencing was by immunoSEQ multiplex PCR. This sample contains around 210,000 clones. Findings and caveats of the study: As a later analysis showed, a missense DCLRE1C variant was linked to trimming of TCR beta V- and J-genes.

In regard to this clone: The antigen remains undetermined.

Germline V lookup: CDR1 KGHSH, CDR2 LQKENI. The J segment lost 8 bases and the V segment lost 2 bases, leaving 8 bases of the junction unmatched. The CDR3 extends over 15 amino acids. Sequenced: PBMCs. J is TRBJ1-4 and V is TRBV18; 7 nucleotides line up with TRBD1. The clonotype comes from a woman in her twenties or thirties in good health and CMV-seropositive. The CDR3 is CASSPDDRVGEKLFF. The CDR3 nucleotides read TGTGCCAGCTCACCAGACGACAGGGTAGGAGAAAAACTGTTTTTT.